This T cell receptor (beta chain) was recovered during a study of regulatory T cells in long-lasting Graves disease. The table lists this clonotype with many counts. HTBI primers from iRepertoire and Arm-PCR of CDR3 regions yielded the TCR beta libraries. TCRdb independently ran MiXCR on the multiplex PCR reads; one entry per CDR3 protein. The data contain about 340,000 distinct CDR3 sequences, roughly a fifth of them singletons. The germline V and J ends were trimmed by 7 bases and 0 bases, with 3 bases remaining between them. The CDR3 is 11 residues long. Per the germline V gene, CDR1 is LGHNT and CDR2 is FRNRAP. As for time point: persistent/refractory GD, antithyroid drugs over 5 years with positive TRAb. The TCR library was prepared using RNA isolated from PBMCs.

The rearrangement joins TRBV12-5 to TRBJ1-1; D is unclear. The specimen comprised peripheral blood mononuclear cells (PBMCs), sampled when the disease was refractory, from a patient treated with antithyroid drugs. The receptor's source is a female donor with Graves disease. DNA for the CDR3: TGTGCTAGTGCCATGAACACTGAAGCTTTCTTT. Translating gives CASAMNTEAFF.